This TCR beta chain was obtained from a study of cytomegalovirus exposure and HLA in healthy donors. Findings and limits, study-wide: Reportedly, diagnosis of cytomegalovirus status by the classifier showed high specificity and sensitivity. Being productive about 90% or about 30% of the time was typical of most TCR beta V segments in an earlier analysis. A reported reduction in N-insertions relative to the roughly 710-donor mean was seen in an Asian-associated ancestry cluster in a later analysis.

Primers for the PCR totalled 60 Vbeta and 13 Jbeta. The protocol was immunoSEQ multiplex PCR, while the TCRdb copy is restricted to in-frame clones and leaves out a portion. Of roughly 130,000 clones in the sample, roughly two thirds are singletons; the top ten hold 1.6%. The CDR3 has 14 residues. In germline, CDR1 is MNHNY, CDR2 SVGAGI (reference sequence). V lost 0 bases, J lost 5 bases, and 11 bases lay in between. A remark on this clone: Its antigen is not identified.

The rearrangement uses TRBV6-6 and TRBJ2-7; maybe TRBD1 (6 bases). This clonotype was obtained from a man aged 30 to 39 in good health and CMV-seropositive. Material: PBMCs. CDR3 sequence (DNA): TGTGCCAGCAGTTACTCGAGGGACATGAACGAGCAGTACTTC. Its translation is CASSYSRDMNEQYF.